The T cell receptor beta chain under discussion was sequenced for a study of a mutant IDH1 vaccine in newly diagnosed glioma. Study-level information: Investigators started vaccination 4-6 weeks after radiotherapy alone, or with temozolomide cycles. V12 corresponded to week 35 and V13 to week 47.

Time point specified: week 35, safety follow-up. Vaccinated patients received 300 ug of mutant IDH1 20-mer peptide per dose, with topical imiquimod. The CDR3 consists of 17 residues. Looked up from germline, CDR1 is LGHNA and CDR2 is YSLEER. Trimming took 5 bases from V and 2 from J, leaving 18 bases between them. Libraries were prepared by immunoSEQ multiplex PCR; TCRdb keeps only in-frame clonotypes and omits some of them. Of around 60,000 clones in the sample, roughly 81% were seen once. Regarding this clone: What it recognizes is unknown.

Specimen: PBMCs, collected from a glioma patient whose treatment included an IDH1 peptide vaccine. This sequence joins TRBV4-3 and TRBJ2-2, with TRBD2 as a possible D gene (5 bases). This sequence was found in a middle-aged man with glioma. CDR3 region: CASSGNLEDRNTGELFF. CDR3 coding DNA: TGCGCCAGCAGCGGGAATTTGGAGGACCGAAACACCGGGGAGCTGTTTTTT.